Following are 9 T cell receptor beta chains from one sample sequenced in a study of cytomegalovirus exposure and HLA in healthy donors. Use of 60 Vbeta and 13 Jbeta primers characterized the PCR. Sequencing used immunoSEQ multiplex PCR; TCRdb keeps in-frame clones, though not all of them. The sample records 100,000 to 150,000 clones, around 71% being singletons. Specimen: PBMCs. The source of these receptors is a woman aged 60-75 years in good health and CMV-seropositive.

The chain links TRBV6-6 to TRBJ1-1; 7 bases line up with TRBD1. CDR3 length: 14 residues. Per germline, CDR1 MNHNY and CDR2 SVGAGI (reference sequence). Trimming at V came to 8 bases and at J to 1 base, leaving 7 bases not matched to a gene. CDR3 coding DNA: TGTGCCAGCGGACAGGCCGGCGGGAACACTGAAGCTTTCTTT. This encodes CASGQAGGNTEAFF.

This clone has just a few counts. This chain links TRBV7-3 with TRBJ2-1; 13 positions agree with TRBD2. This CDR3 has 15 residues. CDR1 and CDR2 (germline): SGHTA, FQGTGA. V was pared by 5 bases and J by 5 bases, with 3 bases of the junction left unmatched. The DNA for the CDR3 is TGTGCCAGCAGCCCACTAGCGGGGGGGCACAATGAGCAGTTCTTC. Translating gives CASSPLAGGHNEQFF.

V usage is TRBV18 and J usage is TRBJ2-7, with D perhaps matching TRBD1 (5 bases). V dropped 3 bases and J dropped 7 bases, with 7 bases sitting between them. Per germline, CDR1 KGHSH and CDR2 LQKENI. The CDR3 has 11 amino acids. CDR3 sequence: CASSPAGEQYF. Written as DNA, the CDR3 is TGTGCCAGCTCACCGGCAGGGGAGCAGTACTTC.

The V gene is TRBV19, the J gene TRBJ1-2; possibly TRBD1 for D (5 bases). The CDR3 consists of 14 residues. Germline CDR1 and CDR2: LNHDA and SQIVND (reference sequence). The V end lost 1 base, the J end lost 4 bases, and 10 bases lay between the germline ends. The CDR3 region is CASSIGEGIYGYTF. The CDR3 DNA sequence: TGTGCCAGTAGTATAGGGGAGGGGATCTATGGCTACACCTTC.

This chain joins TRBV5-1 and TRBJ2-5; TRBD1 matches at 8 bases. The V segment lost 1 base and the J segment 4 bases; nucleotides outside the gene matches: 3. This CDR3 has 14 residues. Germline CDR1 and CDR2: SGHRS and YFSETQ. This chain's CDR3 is CASSLNRGSETQYF. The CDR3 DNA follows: TGCGCCAGCAGCTTGAACAGGGGGTCAGAGACCCAGTACTTC. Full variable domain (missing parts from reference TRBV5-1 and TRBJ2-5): KAGVTQTPRYLIKTRGQQVTLSCSPISGHRSVSWYQQTPGQGLQFLFEYFSETQRNKGNFPGRFSGRQFSNSRSEMNVSTLELGDSALYLCASSLNRGSETQYFGPGTRLLVL.

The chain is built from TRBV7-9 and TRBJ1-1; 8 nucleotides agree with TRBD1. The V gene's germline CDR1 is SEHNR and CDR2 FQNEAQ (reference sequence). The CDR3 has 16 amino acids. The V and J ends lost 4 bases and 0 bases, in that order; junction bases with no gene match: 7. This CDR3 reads CASSSPRDRMNTEAFF. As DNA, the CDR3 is TGTGCCAGCAGCTCCCCCCGGGACAGGATGAACACTGAAGCTTTCTTT.

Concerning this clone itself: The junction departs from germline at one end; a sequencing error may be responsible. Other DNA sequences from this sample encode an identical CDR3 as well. The CDR3 bases are TGTGCCAGCGGCCTGGGGGGTACGCAGTATTTT. Translating gives CASGLGGTQYF. The chain links TRBV10-1 to TRBJ2-3, with D possibly matching TRBD2 (6 bases). Germline assignment: CDR1 WNHNN and CDR2 SYGVQD (reference sequence). This CDR3 contains 11 residues.

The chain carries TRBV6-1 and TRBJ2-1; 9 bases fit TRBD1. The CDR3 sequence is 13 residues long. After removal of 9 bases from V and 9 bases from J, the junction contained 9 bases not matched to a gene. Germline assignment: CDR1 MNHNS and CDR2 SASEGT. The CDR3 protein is CARSGDREREQFF. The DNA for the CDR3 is TGTGCCAGGTCCGGGGACAGGGAGCGTGAGCAGTTCTTC.

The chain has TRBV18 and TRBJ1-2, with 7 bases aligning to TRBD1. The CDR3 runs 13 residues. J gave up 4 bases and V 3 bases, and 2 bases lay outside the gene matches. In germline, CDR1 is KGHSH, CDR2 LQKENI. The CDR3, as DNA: TGTGCCAGCTCACCGGGACAGCTCTATGGCTACACCTTC. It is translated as CASSPGQLYGYTF.